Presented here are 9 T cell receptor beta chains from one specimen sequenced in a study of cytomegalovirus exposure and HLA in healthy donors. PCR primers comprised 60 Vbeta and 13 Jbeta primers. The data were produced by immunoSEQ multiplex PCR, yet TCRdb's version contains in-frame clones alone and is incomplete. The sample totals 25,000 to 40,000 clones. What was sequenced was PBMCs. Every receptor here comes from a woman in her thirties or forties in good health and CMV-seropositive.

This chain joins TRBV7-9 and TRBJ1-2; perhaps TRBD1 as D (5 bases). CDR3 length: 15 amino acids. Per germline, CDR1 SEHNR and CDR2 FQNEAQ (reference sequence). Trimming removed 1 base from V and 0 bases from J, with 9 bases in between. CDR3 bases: TGTGCCAGCAGCTTAGAGGGGCAGTCTAACTATGGCTACACCTTC. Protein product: CASSLEGQSNYGYTF.

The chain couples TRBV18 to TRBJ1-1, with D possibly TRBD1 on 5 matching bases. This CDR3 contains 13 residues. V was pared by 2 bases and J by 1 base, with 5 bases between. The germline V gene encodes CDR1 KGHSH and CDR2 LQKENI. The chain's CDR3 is CASSPRGNTEAFF. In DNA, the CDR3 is TGTGCCAGCTCACCAAGGGGGAACACTGAAGCTTTCTTT.

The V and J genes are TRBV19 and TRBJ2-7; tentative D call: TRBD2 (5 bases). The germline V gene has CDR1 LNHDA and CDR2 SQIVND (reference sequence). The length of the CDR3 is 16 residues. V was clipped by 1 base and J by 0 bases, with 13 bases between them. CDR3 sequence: CASSIGGSHGSYEQYF. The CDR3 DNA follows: TGTGCCAGTAGTATAGGCGGGTCTCACGGCTCCTACGAGCAGTACTTC.

CDR3: CASSYRGIGNEQFF. The CDR3 DNA sequence: TGTGCCAGCAGCTATAGAGGGATAGGGAATGAGCAGTTCTTC. The J gene is TRBJ2-1, the V gene TRBV13, with TRBD2 as a possible D gene (5 bases). Trimming took off 4 bases at V and 7 bases at J, with 14 bases between the two ends. CDR3 length equals 14 residues. Germline V gene sequence: CDR1 PRHDT, CDR2 FYEKMQ (reference sequence).

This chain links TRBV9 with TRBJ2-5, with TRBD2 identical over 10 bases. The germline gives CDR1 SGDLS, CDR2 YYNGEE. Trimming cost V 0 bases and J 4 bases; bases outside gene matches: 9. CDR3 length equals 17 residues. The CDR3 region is CASSVGASGSSGETQYF. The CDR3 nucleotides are TGTGCCAGCAGCGTAGGCGCTAGCGGGAGTTCCGGAGAGACCCAGTACTTC. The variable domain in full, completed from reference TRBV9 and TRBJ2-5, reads DSGVTQTPKHLITATGQRVTLRCSPRSGDLSVYWYQQSLDQGLQFLIQYYNGEERAKGNILERFSAQQFPDLHSELNLSSLELGDSALYFCASSVGASGSSGETQYFGPGTRLLVL.

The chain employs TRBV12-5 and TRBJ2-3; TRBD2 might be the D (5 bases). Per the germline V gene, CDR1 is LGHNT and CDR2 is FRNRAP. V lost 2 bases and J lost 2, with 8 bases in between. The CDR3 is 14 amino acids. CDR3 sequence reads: CASGLSGYTDTQYF. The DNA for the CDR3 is TGTGCTAGTGGTTTGTCGGGGTACACAGATACGCAGTATTTT.

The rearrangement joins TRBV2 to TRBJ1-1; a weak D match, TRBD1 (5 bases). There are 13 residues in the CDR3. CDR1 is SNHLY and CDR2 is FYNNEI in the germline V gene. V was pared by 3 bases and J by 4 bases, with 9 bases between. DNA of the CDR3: TGTGCCAGCAGTGAGGTCAGGGCCACTGAAGCTTTCTTT. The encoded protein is CASSEVRATEAFF.

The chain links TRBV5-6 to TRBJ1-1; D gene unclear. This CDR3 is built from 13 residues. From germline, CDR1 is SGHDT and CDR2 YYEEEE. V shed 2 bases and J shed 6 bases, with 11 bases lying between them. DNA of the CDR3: TGTGCCAGCAGCTTCGGGGTAGAATCTGAAGCTTTCTTT. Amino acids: CASSFGVESEAFF.

The CDR3 protein is CASSQEGRLAGADTQYF. CDR3 DNA: TGTGCCAGCAGCCAAGAAGGGAGACTAGCGGGGGCAGATACGCAGTATTTT. V and J are TRBV4-2 and TRBJ2-3; 12 bases map to TRBD2. The V segment lost 0 bases and the J segment 4 bases; nucleotides outside the gene matches: 5. Germline V gene data show CDR1 as LGHNA and CDR2 as YNFKEQ. CDR3 length: 17 amino acids.